This T cell receptor (beta chain) emerged from a study of post-analysis software for immune sequencing data. Study observations and caveats: In patients, about five TRBV segments were more frequent than in controls, with TRBV5-6, TRBV5-1 and TRBV20-1 among them.

Germline V gene sequence: CDR1 DFQATT, CDR2 SNEGSKA (reference sequence). CDR3 length: 14 amino acids. The V segment lost 6 bases and the J segment 7 bases; nucleotides outside the gene matches: 10. TCR beta cDNA libraries had unique molecular identifiers. The yield from roughly 1 to 10 million T cells was approximately 500,000 cDNA molecules in total. TCRdb reprocessed the PCR reads with MiXCR, giving one entry per CDR3 protein. The sample holds 750,000 to 950,000 distinct CDR3 sequences, about 45% seen once. A remark on this clonotype: No antigen is known for it.

Sequenced material: blood. This clonotype originated in a girl aged 5-17 years with multiple sclerosis. The chain couples TRBV20-1 to TRBJ2-5; 11 nucleotides align to TRBD1. CDR3 in amino acids: CSAGQGGSQGTQYF. The CDR3 bases are TGCAGTGCGGGACAGGGGGGGTCCCAGGGGACCCAGTACTTC.